The 25 T cell receptor beta chains listed next were all sequenced from one sample in a study of shared clonotypes between healthy human individuals. CD45RO negativity and positive selection for CCR7 defined naive CD8 cells, a population that excluded terminally differentiated effector memory CD45RA+ cells. Here immunoSEQ multiplex PCR was the method, and the copy in TCRdb shows in-frame clones only, minus some. Among roughly 850,000 clones listed, 90% to 97% were seen once. Sequencing was done on a sample of naive CD8+ T cells sorted from blood. The origin of the receptors is a young man in good health.

This CDR3 is CSDRNTGGGEQFF. The CDR3, as DNA: TGCAGCGACCGAAATACAGGCGGGGGTGAGCAGTTCTTC. This rearrangement joins TRBV29-1 to TRBJ2-1; 7 bases are shared with TRBD2. Germline trimming cut 7 bases from V and 9 bases from J; bases unmatched to any gene: 12. This CDR3 has 13 amino acids. Germline V gene sequence: CDR1 SQVTM, CDR2 ANQGSEA.

The genes are TRBV7-6 and TRBJ2-1, with TRBD2 matching over 8 bases. Germline CDR1 SGHVS, CDR2 FNYEAQ. Losses at the gene ends were 4 bases for V and 5 bases for J; bases not matched to a gene: 10. The CDR3 totals 16 residues. CDR3 region: CASSWDPGRGDNEQFF. In DNA, the CDR3 is TGTGCCAGCAGCTGGGACCCGGGGCGGGGGGACAATGAGCAGTTCTTC. Filled out from reference TRBV7-6 and TRBJ2-1, the complete variable domain reads GAGVSQSPRYKVTKRGQDVALRCDPISGHVSLYWYRQALGQGPEFLTYFNYEAQQDKSGLPNDRFSAERPEGSISTLTIQRTEQRDSAMYRCASSWDPGRGDNEQFFGPGTRLTVL.

V and J are TRBV19 and TRBJ2-2; the D call may be TRBD1 or TRBD2 (5 bases each). Trimming pared 9 bases from V and 6 bases from J, leaving 17 bases between. The CDR3 length is 14 residues. The V gene's germline CDR1 is LNHDA and CDR2 SQIVND (reference sequence). CDR3 nucleotide sequence: TGTGCCAGCGACGAGGGACCTTACGCCGGGGAGCTGTTTTTT. Translating gives CASDEGPYAGELFF.

The chain recombines TRBV7-8 with TRBJ2-1; unclear D gene. The CDR3 runs to 14 residues. V was shortened by 5 bases and J by 9 bases, with 17 bases between the two germline ends. The germline gives CDR1 SGHVS, CDR2 FQNEAQ. The CDR3 loop reads CASSPEPLGPEQFF. Here the CDR3 DNA reads TGTGCCAGCAGCCCTGAACCTCTAGGGCCTGAGCAGTTCTTC.

The V gene is TRBV27, the J gene TRBJ1-2; the match to TRBD1 covers 7 bases. The CDR3 has 13 residues. CDR1 MNHEY and CDR2 SMNVEV come from the germline V gene (reference sequence). V lost 5 bases and J lost 8; bases outside the gene matches: 8. The CDR3 DNA reads TGTGCCAGCAGTCTAACAGGGGCGGGAGGCTACACCTTC. Its protein is CASSLTGAGGYTF.

The rearrangement uses TRBV2 and TRBJ2-7; perhaps TRBD2 as D (5 bases). The CDR3 consists of 13 residues. Trimming pared 8 bases from V and 0 bases from J, leaving 11 bases between. Germline V gives CDR1 SNHLY, CDR2 FYNNEI. CDR3 loop: CASLGVSSYEQYF. CDR3 bases: TGTGCCAGCTTGGGAGTGAGCTCCTACGAGCAGTACTTC.

The rearrangement joins TRBV6-5 to TRBJ2-1; 11 bases agree with TRBD2. There are 15 residues in the CDR3. J lost 10 bases, V lost 0 bases, and 5 bases had no gene match. Germline-derived CDR1 and CDR2 are MNHEY and SVGAGI. CDR3 sequence: CASSYSTSGTSEQFF. CDR3 sequence (DNA): TGTGCCAGCAGTTACTCGACTAGCGGGACCTCGGAGCAGTTCTTC.

The chain uses TRBV6-1 and TRBJ1-5; D is uncertain. CDR3 length: 14 amino acids. V dropped 4 bases and J dropped 4 bases, with 11 bases sitting between them. The germline gives CDR1 MNHNS, CDR2 SASEGT. CDR3 DNA sequence: TGTGCCAGCAGTGTCTCGAGGGTAAATCAGCCCCAGCATTTT. Translating gives CASSVSRVNQPQHF.

This clone was picked up one time. This chain uses TRBV28 with TRBJ1-1, with 7 bases identical to TRBD1. Germline trimming cut 6 bases from V and 1 base from J; bases unmatched to any gene: 5. CDR3 length: 14 amino acids. Per the germline V gene, CDR1 is MDHEN and CDR2 is SYDVKM. CDR3 sequence: CASSLRTGNTEAFF. CDR3 in DNA: TGTGCCAGCAGCCTCAGGACAGGGAACACTGAAGCTTTCTTT.

The chain recombines TRBV6-5 with TRBJ2-4; maybe TRBD1 (6 bases). Deletions cut 6 bases from V and 2 bases from J, with 11 bases between. The CDR3 has 14 residues. The germline CDR1 and CDR2 sequences are MNHEY and SVGAGI. The CDR3 sequence: CASSLQGPKNIQYF. Here the CDR3 DNA reads TGTGCCAGCAGCTTACAGGGTCCCAAAAACATTCAGTACTTC.

The rearrangement links TRBV6-5 to TRBJ2-2; the D gene is possibly TRBD2 (5 bases). The V gene's germline CDR1 is MNHEY and CDR2 SVGAGI. V lost 2 bases, J lost 6 bases, and 10 bases lay in between. The CDR3 contains 14 residues. CDR3 sequence: CASSYGPGAGELFF. In DNA form, the CDR3 reads TGTGCCAGCAGTTACGGGCCCGGGGCCGGGGAGCTGTTTTTT.

The chain couples TRBV29-1 to TRBJ2-2; 10 bases are shared with TRBD1. The CDR3 loop spans 15 amino acids. CDR1 and CDR2 from the germline V gene are SQVTM and ANQGSEA. The V and J ends lost 7 bases and 3 bases, in that order; junction bases with no gene match: 8. The CDR3 loop is CSAAPGTGDTGELFF. The CDR3 DNA sequence: TGCAGCGCTGCACCCGGGACAGGGGACACCGGGGAGCTGTTTTTT.

The V and J genes are TRBV7-9 and TRBJ2-7, with D unclear. CDR3 length equals 12 residues. CDR1 and CDR2 from the germline V gene are SEHNR and FQNEAQ (reference sequence). V lost 0 bases and J 6 bases, leaving 6 bases between the germline ends. The CDR3 nucleotides are TGTGCCAGCAGCTTAGCCCAGTCCGAGCAGTACTTC. Translating it yields CASSLAQSEQYF.

Written as DNA, the CDR3 is TGTGCCAGCAGTTTCGGACGAGATAGCAATCAGCCCCAGCATTTT. Its protein product is CASSFGRDSNQPQHF. The V gene is TRBV6-6, the J gene TRBJ1-5, with no clear D. Per germline, CDR1 MNHNY and CDR2 SVGAGI (reference sequence). This CDR3 is built from 15 residues. V lost 4 bases and J lost 0, with 10 bases in between.

The rearrangement joins TRBV4-1 to TRBJ2-7, with a possible D match to TRBD2 (6 bases). V was shortened by 0 bases and J by 6 bases, with 15 bases between the two germline ends. The germline CDR1 and CDR2 sequences are MGHRA and YSYEKL. There are 15 residues in the CDR3. This chain's CDR3 is CASSQDRGSRVEQYF. In DNA form, the CDR3 reads TGCGCCAGCAGCCAAGATCGGGGGTCCAGGGTCGAGCAGTACTTC.

J is TRBJ1-1 and V is TRBV13; 7 positions agree with TRBD1. Trimming took 3 bases from V and 0 from J; bases not matched to a gene: 10. CDR1 PRHDT and CDR2 FYEKMQ come from the germline V gene (reference sequence). The CDR3 is 17 amino acids. CDR3 DNA: TGTGCCAGCAGCTTGGACCCGACAGGGAGGATGAACACTGAAGCTTTCTTT. Translation: CASSLDPTGRMNTEAFF.

The J gene is TRBJ1-1, the V gene TRBV29-1; a weak D match, TRBD1 (6 bases). V was pared by 6 bases and J by 4 bases, with 15 bases between. The CDR3 is 13 residues long. Germline values: CDR1 SQVTM, CDR2 ANQGSEA. DNA of the CDR3: TGCAGCGTGATACAGGGCCTGGGCACTGAAGCTTTCTTT. It yields the protein CSVIQGLGTEAFF.

The chain uses TRBV7-6 and TRBJ2-2; maybe TRBD2 (5 bases). The ends were cut back, 8 bases at V and 5 bases at J, with 12 bases in the middle. The CDR3 totals 13 residues. The germline V gene has CDR1 SGHVS and CDR2 FNYEAQ. CDR3 loop: CASGQLATGELFF. The CDR3 DNA reads as TGTGCCAGCGGGCAGCTAGCAACCGGGGAGCTGTTTTTT.

The chain carries TRBV27 and TRBJ1-5; D gene unclear. CDR1 and CDR2 from the germline V gene are MNHEY and SMNVEV (reference sequence). Trimming left V 2 bases short and J 2 bases short, with 7 bases between. This CDR3 is 14 amino acids long. Here the CDR3 reads CASSLARGNQPQHF. Here the CDR3 DNA reads TGTGCCAGCAGTTTAGCCCGGGGCAATCAGCCCCAGCATTTT.

The J gene is TRBJ2-7, the V gene TRBV5-4; unclear D gene. The length of the CDR3 is 15 residues. Germline V lookup: CDR1 SGHNT, CDR2 YYREEE (reference sequence). The ends were cut back, 1 base at V and 3 bases at J, with 14 bases in the middle. CDR3 nucleotides: TGTGCCAGCAGCTTGTTCGTCGGCAGCTTCTACGAGCAGTACTTC. Its translation: CASSLFVGSFYEQYF.

This chain links TRBV19 with TRBJ2-1; 7 nucleotides line up with TRBD1. The germline V gene encodes CDR1 LNHDA and CDR2 SQIVND (reference sequence). Losses at the gene ends were 3 bases for V and 0 bases for J; bases not matched to a gene: 11. The CDR3 runs to 18 residues. DNA of the CDR3: TGTGCCAGTAGTATCCGAGGGACAGACTTACTCTCCTACAATGAGCAGTTCTTC. It encodes CASSIRGTDLLSYNEQFF. Drawing the rest from reference TRBV19 and TRBJ2-1, the complete variable domain is DGGITQSPKYLFRKEGQNVTLSCEQNLNHDAMYWYRQDPGQGLRLIYYSQIVNDFQKGDIAEGYSVSREKKESFPLTVTSAQKNPTAFYLCASSIRGTDLLSYNEQFFGPGTRLTVL.

The DNA of the CDR3 is TGTGCCAGTAGTATAGCAGGGGGGACCTACGAGCAGTACTTC. It encodes CASSIAGGTYEQYF. The genes are TRBV19 and TRBJ2-7, with D maybe TRBD1 (7 bases). Germline CDR1 is LNHDA and CDR2 is SQIVND (reference sequence). This CDR3 is built from 14 residues. The V end lost 1 base, the J end lost 2 bases, and 9 bases lay between the germline ends.

CDR3 sequence reads: CATSTRRGTDTQYF. The CDR3, as DNA: TGTGCCACCAGCACTCGTAGAGGAACAGATACGCAGTATTTT. The chain links TRBV15 to TRBJ2-3; D is uncertain. V dropped 4 bases and J dropped 3 bases, with 11 bases sitting between them. This CDR3 comprises 14 residues. Germline-derived CDR1 and CDR2 are LNHNV and YYDKDF (reference sequence).

The V gene is TRBV4-3, the J gene TRBJ1-3; D is unresolved. V was shortened by 0 bases and J by 4 bases, with 19 bases between the two germline ends. Germline values: CDR1 LGHNA, CDR2 YSLEER. The CDR3 contains 18 residues. This CDR3 is CASSQEVRAVLWGNTIYF. CDR3 DNA: TGCGCCAGCAGCCAAGAGGTCCGTGCGGTCCTGTGGGGAAACACCATATATTTT.

The rearrangement joins TRBV9 to TRBJ1-3; D remains unclear. This CDR3 is 14 amino acids long. Germline V lookup: CDR1 SGDLS, CDR2 YYNGEE. Trimming removed 0 bases from V and 2 bases from J, with 6 bases in between. The CDR3 DNA is TGTGCCAGCAGCGTAGGGAGCCCTGGAAACACCATATATTTT. Amino acids: CASSVGSPGNTIYF.